This TCR beta chain is from a study of cytomegalovirus exposure and HLA in healthy donors. Study context: An early data release held around 80 million unique TCRs from HLA-typed donors. Findings and caveats of the study: Donors belonging to an Asian-associated ancestry cluster reportedly showed fewer N-insertions in productive TCRs than the roughly 670-donor mean, according to what a later analysis found.

Notes on this clone: As yet, its antigen is unknown.

Primers included in the PCR were 60 Vbeta and 13 Jbeta primers. Profiled with immunoSEQ multiplex PCR; TCRdb holds only in-frame clones, not every one. The profile shows about 95,000 clones, approximately 81% of them singletons. Germline V gene data show CDR1 as LNHDA and CDR2 as SQIVND (reference sequence). The CDR3 is made up of 14 amino acids. Trimming at V came to 5 bases and at J to 5 bases, leaving 6 bases not matched to a gene. Sequencing was carried out using PBMCs. The gene calls are TRBV19 and TRBJ1-5; TRBD1 matches 7 bases. The clonotype was recovered from a woman in her forties in good health and CMV-seropositive. CDR3 DNA: TGTGCCAGTAGTCCCCGACAGGGTCATCAGCCCCAGCATTTT. Translating gives CASSPRQGHQPQHF.